Listed below are T cell receptor beta chains from one sample, sequenced in a study of blood T cells in healthy people across ages. TCRdb re-derived calls from the 5' RACE reads in MiXCR, one entry per CDR3 protein. The repertoire consists of approximately 800,000 distinct CDR3 sequences, with just over 55% occurring once and the leading ten covering roughly 24%. Specimen: blood. These receptors were taken from a middle-aged man in good health. Each CDR3 is given with its conserved first and last residue. Each record gives: J gene, clone size, D gene, V gene, CDR3 DNA, CDR3 protein. The D gene is left open where the match is weak. Clone size appears in some rows only: once, few, many, or a class for an expanded clone.

>TRBJ1-5|.|.|TRBV12-3/TRBV12-4
TGTGCCAGCAGTTCTGACGGCTCAATCAGCCCCCAGCATTTT
CASSSDGSISPQHF
>TRBJ2-5|.|TRBD2|TRBV2
TGTGCCAGCACTCTGGGAGGGACTAGTCGGAATGAGCAGTACTTC
CASTLGGTSRNEQYF
>TRBJ2-3|.|TRBD2|TRBV5-5
TGTGCCAGCAGCTTGGGGGGGGGACTACCCACAGATACGCAGTATTTT
CASSLGGGLPTDTQYF
>TRBJ2-3|.|.|TRBV11-3
TGTGCCAGCAGCTTACCAGTAGAGCGAGATACGCAGTATTTT
CASSLPVERDTQYF
>TRBJ2-3|.|TRBD2|TRBV7-3
TGTGCCAGCAGCAACTCCGGGACTAACCCGCAGACAGATACGCAGTATTTT
CASSNSGTNPQTDTQYF
>TRBJ2-2|few|.|TRBV2
TGTGCCAGCAAGGTAGCGAGCGGGGAGCTGTTTTTT
CASKVASGELFF
>TRBJ2-3|.|.|TRBV7-3
TGTGCCAGCAGCTCGCCGAGCGGAGGCACAGATACGCAGTATTTT
CASSSPSGGTDTQYF
>TRBJ1-2|.|.|TRBV28
TGTGCCAGCACCCCGGCGATAAACTATGGCTACACCTTC
CASTPAINYGYTF
>TRBJ2-3|.|TRBD2|TRBV29-1
TGCAGCGTCCGGACTAGCGGGGGTCGAATCCTGCCAGATACGCAGTATTTT
CSVRTSGGRILPDTQYF
>TRBJ1-2|.|.|TRBV27
TGTGCCAGCAGTGGGGACCCAACAAGCTATGGCTACACCTTC
CASSGDPTSYGYTF
>TRBJ2-7|.|.|TRBV27
TGTGCCAGCAGCCCCTACCAGAGCTCCTACGAGCAGTACTTC
CASSPYQSSYEQYF
>TRBJ2-7|.|TRBD1|TRBV6-1
TGTGCCTGCAGCCGGGACAGGGTATCCTACGAGCAGTACTTC
CACSRDRVSYEQYF
>TRBJ2-5|.|.|TRBV28
TGTGCCAGTTCTATCAGCCTTGAGACCCAGTACTTC
CASSISLETQYF
>TRBJ1-1|.|.|TRBV21-1
TGTGCCAGCAGCAAAGGGGGCATGAACACTGAAGCTTTCTTT
CASSKGGMNTEAFF
>TRBJ1-2|.|.|TRBV20-1
TGCAGTGCTCCGATGGGGGGGAACCCTGGCTACACTTTC
CSAPMGGNPGYTF
>TRBJ2-5|.|.|TRBV3-1
TGTGCCAGCAGCCAAGATCCCTATGTCGACGCTGAGCAGTACTTC
CASSQDPYVDAEQYF
>TRBJ2-7|.|.|TRBV12-3/TRBV12-4
TGTGCCAGCAGTTTTTCAGGGGGGAGTGGTGAGCAGTACTTC
CASSFSGGSGEQYF
>TRBJ1-1|few|.|TRBV5-1
TGCGCCAGCAGCGGATGGGCGAACACTGAAGCTTTCTTT
CASSGWANTEAFF
>TRBJ2-3|.|TRBD1|TRBV4-3
TGCGCCAGCAGCCGAGAACCGGGACAGACCACAGATACGCAGTATTTT
CASSREPGQTTDTQYF
>TRBJ2-1|.|TRBD2|TRBV12-3/TRBV12-4
TGTGCCAGCAGCGGACTAGCGGGAGGGCCGGGTGAGCAGTTCTTC
CASSGLAGGPGEQFF
>TRBJ2-1|.|TRBD2|TRBV3-1
TGTGCCAGCAGCCAAGGAGATTTTTTAGCGGGGGGGTTAGGTCGCAATGAGCAGTTCTTC
CASSQGDFLAGGLGRNEQFF
>TRBJ1-2|few|.|TRBV28
TGTGCCAGCAGGGGTACCCCGGGCTACACCTTC
CASRGTPGYTF
>TRBJ2-3|few|TRBD2|TRBV29-1
TGCAGCGTTCAAGCGGGGGGTCCGGATACGCAGTATTTT
CSVQAGGPDTQYF
>TRBJ2-6|many|.|TRBV7-8
TGTGCCAGCAGCCGGGTTCATAGCTCTGGGGCCAACGTCCTGACTTTC
CASSRVHSSGANVLTF
>TRBJ2-1|.|.|TRBV27
TGCGCCAGCAGTTCTCCTCTGCTTTCCCCCTACAATGAGCAGTTCTTC
CASSSPLLSPYNEQFF
>TRBJ2-3|.|TRBD2|TRBV13
TGTGCCAGCACCCGAGCGGGAGGAACAGATACGCAGTATTTT
CASTRAGGTDTQYF
>TRBJ2-5|.|.|TRBV27
TGTGCCAGCAGTTGCGAACACCGGCGGTACCAAGAGACCCAGTACTTC
CASSCEHRRYQETQYF
>TRBJ1-5|few|.|TRBV20-1
TGCAGTGCTAGAGATCTGGGGGTTTTAAGTAGCAATCAGCCCCAGCATTTT
CSARDLGVLSSNQPQHF
>TRBJ2-7|.|.|TRBV20-1
TGCAGTGCTAGTCCTCTTGGGGCCCAGAGATACGAGCAGTACTTC
CSASPLGAQRYEQYF
>TRBJ2-5|.|.|TRBV6-2/TRBV6-3
TGCGCCAGCGGCCCCCGGAGGCAAGAGACCCAGTACTTC
CASGPRRQETQYF
>TRBJ2-5|few|.|TRBV29-1
TGCAGCGTTGACTCCCAGGGATCGTCCCGGGAGCAGTACTTC
CSVDSQGSSREQYF
>TRBJ2-7|.|TRBD2|TRBV20-1
TGCAGTGCTAGAGGACTAGCGGGAGTAGACAATGAGCAGTACTTC
CSARGLAGVDNEQYF
>TRBJ2-5|.|.|TRBV7-3
TGTGCCAGCAGCTTCTCGGGAGCGCTGACGGAGACCCAGTACTTC
CASSFSGALTETQYF
>TRBJ2-7|.|TRBD1|TRBV6-2/TRBV6-3
TGTGCCAGCAGAGAGACAGGGAAGGACGAGCAGTACTTC
CASRETGKDEQYF
>TRBJ2-4|.|TRBD1|TRBV12-3/TRBV12-4
TGTGCCAGCGGTACGCAGGGGGCGGGCAAAAACATTCAGTACTTC
CASGTQGAGKNIQYF
>TRBJ2-7|few|.|TRBV2
TGTGCCAGCGGCAGACAGACTTCCTACGAGCAGTACTTC
CASGRQTSYEQYF
>TRBJ2-5|few|.|TRBV7-7
TGTGCTAGCAGCCCCCAGTCCGCCAGCGGCCAAGAGACCCAGTACTTC
CASSPQSASGQETQYF
>TRBJ2-2|.|.|TRBV12-5
TGTGCTAGTGGTTTGGAGTGGGGGCAGCAGAACACCGGGGAGCTGTTTTTT
CASGLEWGQQNTGELFF
>TRBJ2-3|.|.|TRBV24-1
TGTGCCACCAGTGCCCGGGCCACCCTACTAGATAATACGCAGTATTTT
CATSARATLLDNTQYF
>TRBJ2-1|many|.|TRBV7-8
TGTGCCAGCAGCTTAGGGGGCCAGGGGCAGTTCTTC
CASSLGGQGQFF
>TRBJ1-2|.|.|TRBV7-2
TGTGCCAGCGATGGGGGAGCTTATGGCTACACCTTC
CASDGGAYGYTF
>TRBJ1-1|.|.|TRBV3-1
TGTGCCAGCAGCCAAGACAGGTTCATGAACACTGAAGCTTTCTTT
CASSQDRFMNTEAFF
>TRBJ1-2|.|.|TRBV3-1
TGTGCCAGCAGCCAAGTCCCACCCCAACAGGGAAACTATGGCTACACCTTC
CASSQVPPQQGNYGYTF
>TRBJ2-5|.|.|TRBV29-1
TGCAGCGTTGAGCCCTCCGGGTCCCCGGAGACCCAGTACTTC
CSVEPSGSPETQYF
>TRBJ2-4|.|TRBD1|TRBV7-9
TGTGCCAGCAGCGACTACAGGGGGACCAAAAACATTCAGTACTTC
CASSDYRGTKNIQYF
>TRBJ2-1|.|TRBD2|TRBV20-1
TGCAGTCCTCTAATGACTAGCGGCCTCTACAATGAGCAGTTCTTC
CSPLMTSGLYNEQFF
>TRBJ1-2|.|.|TRBV12-5
TGTGCTAGTGGTTTGGCCCCTGGGGGAGACTATGGCTACACCTTC
CASGLAPGGDYGYTF
>TRBJ2-7|.|.|TRBV9
TGTGCCAGCAGCGAGCCGAATGATGAGCAGTACTTC
CASSEPNDEQYF
>TRBJ2-3|.|.|TRBV27
TGTGCCAGCAGTTCACGACAGGAGAGCACAGATACGCAGTATTTT
CASSSRQESTDTQYF
>TRBJ1-4|.|TRBD1|TRBV15
TGTGCCACCAGCAGTGACCGGACAGGTCTTAATGAAAAACTGTTTTTT
CATSSDRTGLNEKLFF
>TRBJ2-3|.|.|TRBV2
TGTGCCACCCGAAGTGGCTCTAGCACAGATGCGCAGTATTTT
CATRSGSSTDAQYF
>TRBJ2-1|few|.|TRBV27
TGTGCCAGCAGTTTAATCGGATTCGGCAACATCAATGAGCAGTTCTTC
CASSLIGFGNINEQFF
>TRBJ1-2|.|.|TRBV29-1
TGCAGCGTTGAATCGGCGGGCCTACTTCACTATGGCTACACCTTC
CSVESAGLLHYGYTF
>TRBJ2-3|.|TRBD2|TRBV28
TGTGCCAGCAGTTTATCACTAGCGGGAGGAACCGATACGCAGTATTTT
CASSLSLAGGTDTQYF
>TRBJ2-3|.|TRBD2|TRBV7-2
TGTGCCAGCAGCCTAAGCGGGGGTTTCACAGATACGCAGTATTTT
CASSLSGGFTDTQYF
>TRBJ1-4|.|TRBD1|TRBV5-5
TGTGCCAGCAGCTCGATGGGACAGGGTGAAAAACTGTTTTTT
CASSSMGQGEKLFF
>TRBJ2-4|.|.|TRBV4-1
TGCGCCAGCAGCCAAGAGGGAGGGGCAGGGGGAGCCAAAAACATTCAGTACTTC
CASSQEGGAGGAKNIQYF
>TRBJ1-5|few|.|TRBV6-1
TGTGCCAGCAGTGAAGTAGGAAAAAGCAATCAGCCCCAGCATTTT
CASSEVGKSNQPQHF
>TRBJ2-1|few|.|TRBV5-1
TGCGCCAGCAGCTTGGATGGCGAAAATGGGCAGTTCTTC
CASSLDGENGQFF